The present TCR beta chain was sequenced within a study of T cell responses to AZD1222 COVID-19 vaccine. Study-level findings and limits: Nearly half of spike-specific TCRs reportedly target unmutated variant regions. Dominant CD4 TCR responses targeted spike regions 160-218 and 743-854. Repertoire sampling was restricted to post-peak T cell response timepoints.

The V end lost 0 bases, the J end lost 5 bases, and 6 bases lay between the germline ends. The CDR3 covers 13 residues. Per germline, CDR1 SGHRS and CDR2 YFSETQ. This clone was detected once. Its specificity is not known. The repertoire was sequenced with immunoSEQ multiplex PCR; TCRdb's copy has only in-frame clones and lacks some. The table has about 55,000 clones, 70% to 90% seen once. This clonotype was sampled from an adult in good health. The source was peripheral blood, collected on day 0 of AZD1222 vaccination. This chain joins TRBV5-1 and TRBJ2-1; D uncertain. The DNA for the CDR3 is TGCGCCAGCAGCTTGGCAGAGAACAATGAGCAGTTCTTC. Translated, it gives CASSLAENNEQFF.